This TCR beta chain was sequenced for a study of cytomegalovirus exposure and HLA in healthy donors. Study conclusions and caveats: Among TCR sequences, most were rare, though some public TCRs appeared in many donors. Cytomegalovirus status, reportedly, was diagnosed with high specificity and sensitivity by the classifier.

In the case of this clone: Its target is not known.

Germline V gives CDR1 SGHRS, CDR2 YFSETQ. Trimming shortened V by 4 bases and J by 7 bases, and 8 bases separated the two germline ends. This CDR3 has 12 amino acids. Sequencing was performed with immunoSEQ multiplex PCR; in TCRdb, only in-frame clones are kept and a portion is missing. Counted here are 300,000 to 350,000 clones, over 75% occurring once; the ten biggest clones make up about 0.96%. The sample consisted of PBMCs. The chain links TRBV5-1 to TRBJ2-2; no reliable D call. This receptor was obtained from a man between 25 and 39 years old in good health and CMV-seronegative. The CDR3 spells CASSPGFGELFF. For the CDR3, the DNA is TGCGCCAGCAGCCCAGGATTCGGGGAGCTGTTTTTT.